The clone carrying this T cell receptor (beta chain) has at least ten counts. Antigen specificity is unknown. The data stem from a study of T cells after yellow fever vaccination. As for the study in general: SMART-Seq v4 Ultra Low Input prepared the low-cell-number fractions. Study-level results: A small proportion of clonotypes was detected in both the CD4 and CD8 compartments. Once the booster was given, most primary-vaccination clones reappeared, at 95% to 97% for CD4 and more than 85% for CD8.

TCRdb re-called the 5' RACE reads through MiXCR, storing one row per CDR3 protein. Among roughly 330,000 distinct CDR3 sequences listed, 3.5% to 4.5% were seen once. This CDR3 comprises 17 residues. The V gene lost 5 bases and the J gene lost 0 bases, with 18 bases spanning the gap. CDR1 is SGHRS and CDR2 is YFSETQ in the germline V gene. The input for sequencing was PBMCs, taken 5 days after the yellow fever booster vaccination. This receptor was obtained from a man younger than 30 who received the YFV17D yellow fever vaccine. J is TRBJ1-5 and V is TRBV5-1; D unresolved. CDR3 sequence reads: CASRFRGGHLSNQPQHF. CDR3 bases: TGCGCCAGCAGATTCCGGGGAGGGCACCTTAGCAATCAGCCCCAGCATTTT.